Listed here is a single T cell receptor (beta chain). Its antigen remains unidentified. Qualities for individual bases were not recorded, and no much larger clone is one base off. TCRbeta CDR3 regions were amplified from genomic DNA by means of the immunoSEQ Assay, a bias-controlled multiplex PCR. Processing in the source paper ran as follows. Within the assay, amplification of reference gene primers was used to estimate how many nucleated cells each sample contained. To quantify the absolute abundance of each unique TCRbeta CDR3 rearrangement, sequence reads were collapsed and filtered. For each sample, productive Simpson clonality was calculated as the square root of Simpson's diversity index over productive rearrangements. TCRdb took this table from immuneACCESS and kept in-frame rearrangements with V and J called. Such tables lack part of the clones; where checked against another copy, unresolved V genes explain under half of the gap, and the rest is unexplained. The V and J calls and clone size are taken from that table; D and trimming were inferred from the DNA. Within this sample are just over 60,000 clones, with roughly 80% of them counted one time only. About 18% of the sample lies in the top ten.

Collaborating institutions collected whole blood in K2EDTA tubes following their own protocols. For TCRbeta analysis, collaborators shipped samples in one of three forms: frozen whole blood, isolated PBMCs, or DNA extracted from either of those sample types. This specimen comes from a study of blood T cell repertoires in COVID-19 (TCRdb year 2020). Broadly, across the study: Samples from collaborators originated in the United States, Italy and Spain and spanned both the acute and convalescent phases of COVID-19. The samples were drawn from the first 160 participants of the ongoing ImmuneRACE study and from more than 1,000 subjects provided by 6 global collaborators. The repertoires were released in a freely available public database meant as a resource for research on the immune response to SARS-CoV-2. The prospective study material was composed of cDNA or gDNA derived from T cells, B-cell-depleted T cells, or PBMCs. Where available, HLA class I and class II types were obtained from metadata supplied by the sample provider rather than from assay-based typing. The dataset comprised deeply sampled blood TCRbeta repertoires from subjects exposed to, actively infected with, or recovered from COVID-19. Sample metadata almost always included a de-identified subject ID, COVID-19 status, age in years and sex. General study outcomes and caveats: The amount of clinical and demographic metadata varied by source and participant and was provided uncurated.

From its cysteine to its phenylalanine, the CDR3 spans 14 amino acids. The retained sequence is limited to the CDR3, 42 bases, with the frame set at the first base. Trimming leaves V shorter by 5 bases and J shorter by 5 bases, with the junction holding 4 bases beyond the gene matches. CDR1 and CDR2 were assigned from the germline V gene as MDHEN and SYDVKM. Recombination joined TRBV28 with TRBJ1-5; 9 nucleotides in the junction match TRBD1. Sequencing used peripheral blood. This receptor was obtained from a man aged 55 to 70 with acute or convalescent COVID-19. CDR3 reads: CASSVTGGYQPQHF. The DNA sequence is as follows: TGTGCCAGCAGTGTGACAGGGGGTTATCAGCCCCAGCATTTT.